What follows are 23 T cell receptor beta chains derived from one specimen sequenced in a study of CD8+CD57+ T cells in acquired aplastic anemia. Flow cytometry had shown expanded CD8+CD57+ cells in the patients chosen for sequencing. Profiling that covered TCR beta VDJ and CDR3 relied on genomic DNA as its template. From the reads, TCRdb called clonotypes with MiXCR, one entry per CDR3 protein. The sample includes 150,000 or so distinct CDR3 sequences, about 52% seen only once; the top ten take about an eighth. The sample consisted of sorted CD4+, CD8+, or CD8+CD57+ T cells (not recorded which) from PBMCs. The source is a human donor with aplastic anemia.

This clonotype was found once. The V gene is TRBV12-3 or TRBV12-4, the J gene TRBJ1-5; unclear D gene. V dropped 6 bases and J dropped 2 bases, with 17 bases sitting between them. This CDR3 has 16 residues. CDR3 region: CASSRSRVDGNQPQHF. The CDR3 nucleotides read TGTGCCAGCAGCCGAAGTCGGGTCGATGGCAATCAGCCCCAGCATTTT.

V and J are TRBV2 and TRBJ2-5; D is perhaps TRBD2 (5 bases). CDR1 and CDR2 (germline): SNHLY, FYNNEI. The CDR3 is 14 amino acids. V lost 3 bases and J lost 5, with 13 bases in between. In nucleotides, the CDR3 is TGTGCCAGCAGTGATCCTACCCGGAGGGAGACCCAGTACTTC. It yields the protein CASSDPTRRETQYF.

The V call is TRBV27, the J call TRBJ2-2, with D tentatively TRBD1 or TRBD2 (6 bases each). This CDR3 has 12 residues. Trimming pared 8 bases from V and 6 bases from J, leaving 10 bases between. The germline gives CDR1 MNHEY, CDR2 SMNVEV (reference sequence). The CDR3 loop is CASGGGSGELFF. The DNA of the CDR3 is TGTGCCAGCGGAGGGGGATCCGGGGAGCTGTTTTTT.

This clonotype has a single count. The J gene is TRBJ2-7, the V gene TRBV2, with 9 bases aligning to TRBD1. Germline assignment: CDR1 SNHLY and CDR2 FYNNEI. Trimming took 3 bases from V and 7 from J; bases not matched to a gene: 7. The CDR3 totals 14 residues. CDR3 in amino acids: CASSEPWTGDEQYF. CDR3 in DNA: TGTGCCAGCAGTGAGCCCTGGACAGGGGATGAGCAGTACTTC.

This clonotype was recorded at least ten times. The chain recombines TRBV9 with TRBJ1-4; the D is unclear. The V gene lost 4 bases and the J gene lost 0 bases, with 7 bases spanning the gap. The CDR3 spans 14 residues. Germline CDR1 reads SGDLS; CDR2 reads YYNGEE. Here the CDR3 reads CASSLAPTNEKLFF. The CDR3 nucleotides are TGTGCCAGCAGCCTTGCCCCAACTAATGAAAAACTGTTTTTT. Full variable domain (missing parts from reference TRBV9 and TRBJ1-4): DSGVTQTPKHLITATGQRVTLRCSPRSGDLSVYWYQQSLDQGLQFLIQYYNGEERAKGNILERFSAQQFPDLHSELNLSSLELGDSALYFCASSLAPTNEKLFFGSGTQLSVL.

In its sample, this clonotype was seen many times. This chain links TRBV25-1 with TRBJ2-1; 7 bases are a match to TRBD2. The J segment lost 1 base and the V segment lost 3 bases, leaving 0 bases of the junction unmatched. The CDR3 contains 14 residues. Germline values: CDR1 MGHDK, CDR2 SYGVNS. The CDR3 DNA is TGTGCCAGCAGTGAGGGGGGGTCCTACAATGAGCAGTTCTTC. This sequence encodes CASSEGGSYNEQFF. The entire variable domain, with the rest obtained from reference TRBV25-1 and TRBJ2-1, is as follows: EADIYQTPRYLVIGTGKKITLECSQTMGHDKMYWYQQDPGMELHLIHYSYGVNSTEKGDLSSESTVSRIRTEHFPLTLESARPSHTSQYLCASSEGGSYNEQFFGPGTRLTVL.

This sequence joins TRBV10-3 and TRBJ2-7, with D possibly being TRBD1 (6 bases). The CDR3 extends over 13 amino acids. Germline-derived CDR1 and CDR2 are ENHRY and SYGVKD. Trimming took 3 bases from V and 4 from J, leaving 10 bases between them. The CDR3 DNA is TGTGCCATCAGTGACCAGGGGCAGTACGAGCAGTACTTC. Its protein is CAISDQGQYEQYF.

The chain uses TRBV15 and TRBJ2-7, with D unresolved. The V end was cut by 9 bases, the J end by 4 bases, with 16 bases between. The CDR3 has 13 amino acids. Germline-derived CDR1 and CDR2 are LNHNV and YYDKDF (reference sequence). CDR3 sequence: CATSPDLGYEQYF. Here the CDR3 DNA reads TGTGCCACGAGCCCCGACCTAGGGTACGAGCAGTACTTC.

The rearrangement links TRBV15 to TRBJ2-7; D remains ambiguous. Trimming took 1 base from V and 0 from J, leaving 4 bases between them. The CDR3 runs 13 residues. Germline CDR1 LNHNV, CDR2 YYDKDF (reference sequence). CDR3 residues: CATSRVDSYEQYF. The CDR3 DNA is TGTGCCACCAGCAGAGTGGACTCCTACGAGCAGTACTTC.

This clonotype showed up many times. The chain uses TRBV5-1 and TRBJ2-1; 8 nucleotides agree with TRBD1. The ends lost 0 bases at V and 5 bases at J; junction bases unmatched: 10. Germline V gives CDR1 SGHRS, CDR2 YFSETQ. There are 17 residues in the CDR3. CDR3 sequence reads: CASSLAATGGPHNEQFF. In DNA form, the CDR3 reads TGCGCCAGCAGCTTGGCAGCCACAGGGGGGCCGCACAATGAGCAGTTCTTC.

This clonotype was recorded at least ten times. The chain recombines TRBV5-6 with TRBJ2-1, with 7 positions matching TRBD1. The junction had 5 bases not matched to a gene; V was cut back by 4 bases and J by 1 base. There are 15 residues in the CDR3. The germline V gene encodes CDR1 SGHDT and CDR2 YYEEEE. The CDR3 is CASSATGLSYNEQFF. CDR3 nucleotide sequence: TGTGCCAGCAGCGCGACAGGGCTTTCCTACAATGAGCAGTTCTTC.

The gene calls are TRBV4-2 and TRBJ2-7; maybe TRBD2 (7 bases). Germline V lookup: CDR1 LGHNA, CDR2 YNFKEQ. The CDR3 length is 15 residues. Trimming took off 4 bases at V and 7 bases at J, with 20 bases between the two ends. The CDR3 DNA follows: TGTGCCAGCAGCCTTGGGGGGGCAGGGCTGGGGGAGCAGTACTTC. It is translated as CASSLGGAGLGEQYF.

This chain uses TRBV19 with TRBJ2-3, with D hard to call. Deletions cut 3 bases from V and 1 base from J, with 11 bases between. This CDR3 spans 15 amino acids. The germline V gene encodes CDR1 LNHDA and CDR2 SQIVND (reference sequence). In DNA, the CDR3 is TGTGCCAGTAGTATGGTTACAGTCGGCACAGATACGCAGTATTTT. Encoded protein: CASSMVTVGTDTQYF.

The sample holds many counts of this clonotype. The germline gene is not matched at one end of the junction; a read error may be the cause. This sequence joins TRBV4-2 and TRBJ1-5, with 7 nucleotides matching TRBD1. The CDR3 contains 19 residues. Germline values: CDR1 LGHNA, CDR2 YNFKEQ. The CDR3 DNA is TGTGCCAGCAACCAAAACCCCAGATTGACAGGGAAGAGCAATCAGCCCCAGCATTTT. Its translation: CASNQNPRLTGKSNQPQHF.

This clonotype was found once. The chain combines TRBV9 with TRBJ2-3; 8 nucleotides match TRBD2. This CDR3 spans 14 amino acids. Trimming took 0 bases from V and 10 from J; bases not matched to a gene: 7. Germline V lookup: CDR1 SGDLS, CDR2 YYNGEE. DNA of the CDR3: TGTGCCAGCAGCGTAGGGGATAGCGGGGAGGCGCAGTATTTT. Protein: CASSVGDSGEAQYF.

This clonotype showed up many times. The chain has TRBV10-1 and TRBJ1-1; D not certain. CDR3 length: 13 amino acids. The V end was cut by 4 bases, the J end by 6 bases, with 12 bases between. Germline CDR1 reads WNHNN; CDR2 reads SYGVQD (reference sequence). The CDR3, as DNA: TGCGCCAGCAGTGTGGACGAGAGGTCTGAAGCTTTCTTT. It translates to CASSVDERSEAFF.

This sequence joins TRBV2 and TRBJ1-5; D remains unclear. The V gene's germline CDR1 is SNHLY and CDR2 FYNNEI. The CDR3 totals 17 residues. V lost 6 bases, J lost 7 bases, and 25 bases lay in between. This CDR3 is CASRKEAFPSNEQPQHF. For the CDR3, the DNA is TGTGCCAGCAGGAAGGAGGCCTTTCCTTCGAATGAGCAGCCCCAGCATTTT.

V usage is TRBV20-1 and J usage is TRBJ1-1, with a weak D call TRBD1 (6 bases). Per germline, CDR1 DFQATT and CDR2 SNEGSKA (reference sequence). Trimming pared 6 bases from V and 3 bases from J, leaving 20 bases between. CDR3 length: 15 amino acids. In DNA form, the CDR3 reads TGCAGTGCAAGCCTAGGTGGGGGCAGTGACACTGAAGCTTTCTTT. Translating it yields CSASLGGGSDTEAFF.

This CDR3 reads CATSPRHSNQPQHF. Written as DNA, the CDR3 is TGTGCCACCAGTCCCAGGCATAGCAATCAGCCCCAGCATTTT. The rearrangement links TRBV24-1 to TRBJ1-5, with no clear D. The germline V gene has CDR1 KGHDR and CDR2 SFDVKD. The CDR3 is made up of 14 amino acids. Trimming took 6 bases from V and 0 from J, leaving 8 bases between them.

At least ten counts were recorded for this clonotype. The chain has TRBV12-3 or TRBV12-4 and TRBJ1-3; D gene ambiguous. Trimming removed 6 bases at V and 3 bases at J, with 6 bases between. This CDR3 has 12 residues. CDR3 coding DNA: TGTGCCAGCAGGGAGGTTGGAAACACCATATATTTT. Amino acids: CASREVGNTIYF.

There are many counts of this clonotype. The rearrangement uses TRBV2 and TRBJ2-7; no reliable D call. The CDR3 sequence is 15 residues long. CDR1 is SNHLY, CDR2 FYNNEI, per germline. V shed 0 bases and J shed 0 bases, with 9 bases lying between them. The CDR3 is CASSEAATSSYEQYF. Here the CDR3 DNA reads TGTGCCAGCAGTGAAGCTGCCACGAGCTCCTACGAGCAGTACTTC. Together with reference TRBV2 and TRBJ2-7, the CDR3 gives the full variable domain: EPEVTQTPSHQVTQMGQEVILRCVPISNHLYFYWYRQILGQKVEFLVSFYNNEISEKSEIFDDQFSVERPDGSNFTLKIRSTKLEDSAMYFCASSEAATSSYEQYFGPGTRLTVT.

This clonotype was picked up many times. The rearrangement uses TRBV4-1 and TRBJ1-5, with D perhaps matching TRBD1 (5 bases). Germline CDR1 reads MGHRA; CDR2 reads YSYEKL. With 3 bases removed from V and 6 bases from J, the gap between germline ends came to 15 bases. The CDR3 is 15 amino acids. CDR3 DNA sequence: TGCGCCAGCAGCCATAGCGGGGGGGTCAGTCAGCCCCAGCATTTT. This translates into CASSHSGGVSQPQHF.

This clonotype has more than one count but fewer than ten. V usage is TRBV2 and J usage is TRBJ2-2; TRBD2 matches at 13 bases. Germline-derived CDR1 and CDR2 are SNHLY and FYNNEI. The trim removed 4 bases at V and 3 bases at J, leaving 5 bases unmatched. The CDR3 length is 17 residues. This chain's CDR3 is CASSVGLAGEYTGELFF. In nucleotides, the CDR3 is TGTGCCAGCAGTGTTGGACTAGCGGGGGAATACACCGGGGAGCTGTTTTTT.